This T cell receptor (beta chain) was identified in a study of Graves' ophthalmopathy and Graves' hyperthyroidism. The CDR3 has 15 amino acids. V trimming: 1 base; J trimming: 3 bases; junction bases outside the gene matches: 0. Germline V gene lookup returns CDR1 SGHDN and CDR2 FVKESK. Amplified material comprised TCR beta CDR3 regions derived from RNA transcripts. HTBI-primed RT-PCR formed the first round, and a multiplex PCR formed the second. MiXCR, run by TCRdb on the multiplex PCR reads, gives a single entry per CDR3 protein. In the table there are about 740,000 distinct CDR3 sequences, roughly 41% of which are singletons.

Input material: peripheral blood. The TCR sequence derives from an adult man with Graves' ophthalmopathy. The gene calls are TRBV14 and TRBJ2-5; 12 positions agree with TRBD2. CDR3 sequence (DNA): TGTGCCAGCAGCCAAGGACTAGCGGGAGAAGAGACCCAGTACTTC. Translated: CASSQGLAGEETQYF. The whole variable domain, filled in from reference TRBV14 and TRBJ2-5, reads EAGVTQFPSHSVIEKGQTVTLRCDPISGHDNLYWYRRVMGKEIKFLLHFVKESKQDESGMPNNRFLAERTGGTYSTLKVQPAELEDSGVYFCASSQGLAGEETQYFGPGTRLLVL.